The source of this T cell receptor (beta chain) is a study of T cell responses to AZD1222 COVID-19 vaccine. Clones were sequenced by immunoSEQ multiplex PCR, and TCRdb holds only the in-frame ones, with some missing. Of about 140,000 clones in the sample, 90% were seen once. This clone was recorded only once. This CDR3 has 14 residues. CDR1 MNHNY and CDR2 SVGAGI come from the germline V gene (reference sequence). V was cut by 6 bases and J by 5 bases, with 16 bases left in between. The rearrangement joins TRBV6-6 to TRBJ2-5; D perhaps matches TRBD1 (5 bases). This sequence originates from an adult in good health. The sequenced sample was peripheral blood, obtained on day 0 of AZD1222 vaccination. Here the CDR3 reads CASSPPGISETQYF. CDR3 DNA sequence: TGTGCCAGCAGCCCGCCAGGGATTAGCGAGACCCAGTACTTC.